Described below is a single TCR beta chain sequence and its context. Its antigen remains unidentified. CDR3 size: 12 residues. Trimming took 6 bases from V and 2 from J, leaving 8 bases between them. Only in-frame clones appear in the TCRdb table, and some are missing; sequencing was by immunoSEQ multiplex PCR. Of approximately 90,000 clones in the sample, more than 90% were seen once. The data belong to a study of T cell responses to AZD1222 COVID-19 vaccine. Across the study: Second doses were pooled across both intervals (about 4 or about 12 weeks).

Overall study results and limits: Baseline seropositivity characterized only six or seven AZD1222 recipients.

This TCR derives from an adult in good health. The material was peripheral blood, obtained on day 0 of AZD1222 vaccination. This sequence joins TRBV12-3 or TRBV12-4 and TRBJ2-7; TRBD2 might be the D (6 bases). The CDR3 DNA reads as TGTGCCAGCAGCGGGGGACCCTACGAGCAGTACTTC. Encoded protein: CASSGGPYEQYF.